Described below is a single TCR beta chain sequence and its context. The target antigen is unknown. TCRdb fed the reads into MiXCR, producing one record per CDR3 protein. The sample records 650,000 to 900,000 distinct CDR3 sequences, under 35% being singletons. CDR3 size: 13 residues. The V end lost 8 bases, the J end lost 1 base, and 9 bases lay between the germline ends. The V gene's germline CDR1 is MNHEY and CDR2 SVGAGI. The data are from a study of T cell repertoires in cytomegalovirus infection. Whole-study context: Selected CMV epitopes included recently identified HLA-C-restricted ones as well as well-studied HLA-B-restricted ones. The public TCR beta signatures pointed to both CMV infection and matching HLA type.

Whole-study results and caveats: Within the response measured ex vivo, HLA-C-restricted CMV-specific TCR beta clonotypes were dominant. Totalled public TCR beta family frequency picked out people who carried CMV plus the relevant HLA.

This sample comprised cultured CD8+ T cells from PBMCs, obtained from culture after CMV antigen stimulation. The sequence was collected from a human donor in good health (CMV status not recorded). Some clones in this sample may be carry-over from other donors' samples. The chain employs TRBV6-5 and TRBJ2-4; D is uncertain. CDR3 region: CASGDPAKNIQYF. The CDR3 nucleotides read TGTGCCAGCGGGGATCCGGCCAAAAACATTCAGTACTTC.